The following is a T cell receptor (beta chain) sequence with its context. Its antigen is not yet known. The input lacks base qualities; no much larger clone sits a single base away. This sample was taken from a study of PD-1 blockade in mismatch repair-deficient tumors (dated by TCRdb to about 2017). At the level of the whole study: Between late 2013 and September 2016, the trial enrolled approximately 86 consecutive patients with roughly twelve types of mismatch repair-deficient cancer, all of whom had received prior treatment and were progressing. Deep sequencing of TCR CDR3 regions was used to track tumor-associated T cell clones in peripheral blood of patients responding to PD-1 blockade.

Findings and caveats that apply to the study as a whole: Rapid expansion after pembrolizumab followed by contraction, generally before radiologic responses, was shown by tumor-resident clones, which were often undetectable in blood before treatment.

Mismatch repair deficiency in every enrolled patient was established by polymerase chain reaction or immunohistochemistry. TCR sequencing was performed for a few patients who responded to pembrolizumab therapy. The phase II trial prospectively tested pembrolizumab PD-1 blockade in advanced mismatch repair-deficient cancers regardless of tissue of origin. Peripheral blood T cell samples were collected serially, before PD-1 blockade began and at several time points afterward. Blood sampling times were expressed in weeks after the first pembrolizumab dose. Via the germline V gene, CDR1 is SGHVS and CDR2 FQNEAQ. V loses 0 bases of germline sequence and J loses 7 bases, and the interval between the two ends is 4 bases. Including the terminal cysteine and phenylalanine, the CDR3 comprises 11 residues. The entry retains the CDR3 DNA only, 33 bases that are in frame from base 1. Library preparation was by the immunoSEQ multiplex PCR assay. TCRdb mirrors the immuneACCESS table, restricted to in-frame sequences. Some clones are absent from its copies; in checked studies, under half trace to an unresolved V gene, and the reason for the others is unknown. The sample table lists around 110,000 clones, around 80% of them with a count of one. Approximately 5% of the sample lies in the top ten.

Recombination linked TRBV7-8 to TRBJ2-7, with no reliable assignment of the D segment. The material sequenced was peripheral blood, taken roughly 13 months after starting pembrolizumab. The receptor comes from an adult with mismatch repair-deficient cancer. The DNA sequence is TGTGCCAGCAGCTTAGCCTTTGAGCAGTACTTC. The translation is CASSLAFEQYF.